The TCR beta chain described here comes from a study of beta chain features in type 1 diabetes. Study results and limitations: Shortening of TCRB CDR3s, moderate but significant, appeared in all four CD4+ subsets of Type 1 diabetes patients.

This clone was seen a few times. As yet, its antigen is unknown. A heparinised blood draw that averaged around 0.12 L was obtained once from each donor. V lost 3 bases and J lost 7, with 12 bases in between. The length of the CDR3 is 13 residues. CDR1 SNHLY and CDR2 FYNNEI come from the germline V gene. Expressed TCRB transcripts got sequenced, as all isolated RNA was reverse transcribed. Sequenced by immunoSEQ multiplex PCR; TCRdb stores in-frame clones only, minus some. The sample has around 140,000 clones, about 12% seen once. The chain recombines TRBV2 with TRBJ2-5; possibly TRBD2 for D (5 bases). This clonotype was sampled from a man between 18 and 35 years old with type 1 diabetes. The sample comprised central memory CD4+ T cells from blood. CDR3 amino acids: CASSETMLGTQYF. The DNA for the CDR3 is TGTGCCAGCAGTGAGACTATGCTCGGGACCCAGTACTTC.